The present TCR beta chain was sequenced within a study of CD8 T cells in ankylosing spondylitis. Study results and limitations: Matched ankylosing spondylitis synovial fluid reportedly contained a significantly enriched population of disease-linked clones.

V gave up 1 base and J gave up 1 base; unmatched junction bases: 2. The CDR3 consists of 16 residues. Looked up from germline, CDR1 is LGHNA and CDR2 is YNFKEQ. Making the TCR beta libraries involved quantitative 5'-RACE with molecular barcodes. TCRdb fed the 5' RACE reads into MiXCR, producing one record per CDR3 protein. The data show fewer than 200,000 distinct CDR3 sequences, approximately 20% seen once. This clonotype has ten or more counts. Antigen unknown. This clonotype originated in a male donor with ankylosing spondylitis or in good health (not recorded which). The chain combines TRBV4-2 with TRBJ2-3; TRBD2 aligns across 10 bases. Specimen: blood, either unsorted or a sorted T cell fraction (not recorded which). The CDR3 bases are TGTGCCAGCAGCCAAGTTGGGACTAGCGGCACAGATACGCAGTATTTT. It codes for CASSQVGTSGTDTQYF.